One sample yielded the 8 T cell receptor beta chains listed below, sequenced in a study of blood T cell repertoires in COVID-19. TCRdb's table, derived via immunoSEQ multiplex PCR, lists solely in-frame clones and lacks some. The sample lists over 250,000 clones, 85% occurring once. Sequencing was done on a sample of peripheral blood. These receptors were taken from a human donor in a cohort sampled during active COVID-19.

The chain joins TRBV7-9 to TRBJ1-2; D gene uncertain. Germline CDR1 SEHNR, CDR2 FQNEAQ (reference sequence). With 4 bases removed from V and 4 bases from J, the gap between germline ends came to 13 bases. The CDR3 covers 14 residues. The CDR3 region is CASSSHSLSYGYTF. The CDR3 DNA sequence: TGTGCCAGCAGCTCTCATTCATTGAGCTATGGCTACACCTTC. The whole variable domain, filled in from reference TRBV7-9 and TRBJ1-2, reads DTGVSQNPRHKITKRGQNVTFRCDPISEHNRLYWYRQTLGQGPEFLTYFQNEAQLEKSRLLSDRFSAERPKGSFSTLEIQRTEQGDSAMYLCASSSHSLSYGYTFGSGTRLTVV.

The V and J genes are TRBV5-1 and TRBJ2-3; tentatively, D is TRBD2 (6 bases). Trimming removed 4 bases from V and 6 bases from J, with 21 bases in between. The CDR3 covers 16 residues. In germline, CDR1 is SGHRS, CDR2 YFSETQ. The CDR3: CASSGGSSVVRDTQYF. CDR3 in DNA: TGCGCCAGCAGCGGAGGGTCCTCGGTGGTTCGGGATACGCAGTATTTT.

The chain recombines TRBV5-1 with TRBJ2-7; TRBD2 is a possible D gene (6 bases). The germline CDR1 and CDR2 sequences are SGHRS and YFSETQ. The CDR3 has 14 amino acids. V was pared by 0 bases and J by 1 base, with 8 bases between. The CDR3 spells CASSLDGRSYEQYF. The CDR3 coding sequence is TGCGCCAGCAGCTTGGACGGGAGATCCTACGAGCAGTACTTC.

V is TRBV29-1 and J is TRBJ1-2; the match to TRBD1 covers 7 bases. Germline CDR1 is SQVTM and CDR2 is ANQGSEA. CDR3 length: 13 amino acids. V lost 3 bases to trimming and J lost 4 bases; unmatched junction nucleotides: 5. In DNA, the CDR3 is TGCAGCGTTGATCTGGCAGGGGGCTATGGCTACACCTTC. As protein: CSVDLAGGYGYTF.

The chain uses TRBV9 and TRBJ2-2; D uncertain. The CDR3 spans 12 residues. The V end was cut by 8 bases, the J end by 3 bases, with 8 bases between. The germline CDR1 and CDR2 sequences are SGDLS and YYNGEE. CDR3 protein: CASHSHTGELFF. CDR3 nucleotides: TGTGCCAGTCATAGCCACACCGGGGAGCTGTTTTTT.

The V and J genes are TRBV5-1 and TRBJ2-5, with 8 positions matching TRBD2. Germline V lookup: CDR1 SGHRS, CDR2 YFSETQ. This CDR3 is built from 15 residues. V lost 4 bases and J lost 2; bases outside the gene matches: 7. The CDR3 sequence: CASSPSGRRQETQYF. CDR3 DNA sequence: TGCGCCAGCAGCCCGAGCGGGAGAAGACAAGAGACCCAGTACTTC.

This chain joins TRBV7-9 and TRBJ1-1; possibly TRBD1 for D (6 bases). Germline V gene lookup returns CDR1 SEHNR and CDR2 FQNEAQ (reference sequence). Trimming left V 0 bases short and J 8 bases short, with 13 bases between. The CDR3 contains 14 residues. The chain's CDR3 is CASSLASPGQEAFF. The DNA for the CDR3 is TGTGCCAGCAGCTTAGCGTCCCCGGGACAAGAAGCTTTCTTT.

The chain has TRBV18 and TRBJ2-1; TRBD2 matches at 8 bases. The CDR3 is 14 amino acids. The V and J ends lost 2 bases and 9 bases, in that order; junction bases with no gene match: 6. The germline V gene encodes CDR1 KGHSH and CDR2 LQKENI. The CDR3 spells CASSPSGRGGEQFF. DNA of the CDR3: TGTGCCAGCTCACCAAGCGGGAGAGGCGGTGAGCAGTTCTTC. Full variable domain (rest looked up from reference TRBV18 and TRBJ2-1): NAGVMQNPRHLVRRRGQEARLRCSPMKGHSHVYWYRQLPEEGLKFMVYLQKENIIDESGMPKERFSAEFPKEGPSILRIQQVVRGDSAAYFCASSPSGRGGEQFFGPGTRLTVL.